These 21 T cell receptor beta chains were sequenced from one sample in a study of human T cells and chemical hapten exposure. The time point was: pre-sensitization, week 0. The treatment here: therapeutic diphenylcyclopropenone sensitization with weekly scalp DPC. TCRdb re-called the RACE reads through MiXCR, storing one row per CDR3 protein. The profile shows tens of thousands of distinct CDR3 sequences, roughly 12% of them singletons. The sequenced sample was whole blood, obtained in connection with sensitization to the hapten diphenylcyclopropenone (DPC). The origin of the receptors is a woman between 25 and 40 years old with alopecia areata. Some clones in this sample may be carry-over from other donors' samples.

This clonotype was counted only a few times. The chain has TRBV7-6 and TRBJ2-2, with TRBD2 matching 10 bases. The CDR3 is made up of 17 amino acids. The germline V gene has CDR1 SGHVS and CDR2 FNYEAQ. V was clipped by 5 bases and J by 3 bases; unmatched bases: 9. CDR3 residues: CASSPGLAGVDTGELFF. In nucleotides, the CDR3 is TGTGCCAGCAGCCCCGGCCTAGCGGGAGTAGACACCGGGGAGCTGTTTTTT. Full variable domain (rest looked up from reference TRBV7-6 and TRBJ2-2): GAGVSQSPRYKVTKRGQDVALRCDPISGHVSLYWYRQALGQGPEFLTYFNYEAQQDKSGLPNDRFSAERPEGSISTLTIQRTEQRDSAMYRCASSPGLAGVDTGELFFGEGSRLTVL.

The sample holds many counts of this clonotype. The V and J genes are TRBV28 and TRBJ2-2, with D perhaps TRBD2 (5 bases). CDR1 and CDR2 from the germline V gene are MDHEN and SYDVKM. The CDR3 covers 15 residues. The V and J ends lost 5 bases and 5 bases respectively, with 15 bases between them. The CDR3 sequence is CASSGLLAGTGELFF. CDR3 bases: TGTGCCAGCAGTGGGCTTCTAGCAGGTACCGGGGAGCTGTTTTTT.

In its sample, this clonotype was seen many times. The chain is built from TRBV29-1 and TRBJ1-4; possibly TRBD1 for D (6 bases). Trimming removed 6 bases from V and 0 bases from J, with 11 bases in between. In germline, CDR1 is SQVTM, CDR2 ANQGSEA. This CDR3 region has 14 residues. CDR3 coding DNA: TGCAGCGTCGGCAGGGGTCCAACTAATGAAAAACTGTTTTTT. This codes for CSVGRGPTNEKLFF.

This clonotype has more than one count but fewer than ten. The chain combines TRBV29-1 with TRBJ1-3; D is undetermined. The CDR3 length is 11 residues. Germline-derived CDR1 and CDR2 are SQVTM and ANQGSEA. Trimming pared 7 bases from V and 3 bases from J, leaving 7 bases between. The CDR3 sequence is CSASNGNTIYF. The CDR3 region has the DNA TGCAGCGCCTCTAATGGAAACACCATATATTTT. The variable domain in full, completed from reference TRBV29-1 and TRBJ1-3, reads SAVISQKPSRDICQRGTSLTIQCQVDSQVTMMFWYRQQPGQSLTLIATANQGSEATYESGFVIDKFPISRPNLTFSTLTVSNMSPEDSSIYLCSASNGNTIYFGEGSWLTVV.

Comments on this clonotype: A much more abundant neighbour one base away suggests this may be a read error. This chain links TRBV7-6 with TRBJ1-3; TRBD1 matches at 7 bases. The CDR3 has 16 residues. Germline-derived CDR1 and CDR2 are SGHVS and FNYEAQ. With 5 bases clipped from V and 6 bases from J, the junction kept 13 bases outside the gene matches. CDR3: CASSPESQGPENTIYF. CDR3 sequence (DNA): TGTGCCAGCAGCCCCGAATCACAGGGGCCAGAAAACACCATATATTTT. The full variable domain, its missing parts supplied by reference TRBV7-6 and TRBJ1-3, is GAGVSQSPRYKVTKRGQDVALRCDPISGHVSLYWYRQALGQGPEFLTYFNYEAQQDKSGLPNDRFSAERPEGSISTLTIQRTEQRDSAMYRCASSPESQGPENTIYFGEGSWLTVV.

This clonotype was seen many times. The chain employs TRBV20-1 and TRBJ2-7; D is possibly TRBD1 or TRBD2 (6 bases each). The CDR3 covers 15 residues. CDR1 and CDR2 (germline): DFQATT, SNEGSKA (reference sequence). The V end lost 6 bases, the J end lost 2 bases, and 20 bases lay between the germline ends. Here the CDR3 DNA reads TGCAGTGCAGGGGGGACCGGGACTTACGCCTACGAGCAGTACTTC. It encodes CSAGGTGTYAYEQYF.

This clonotype has at least ten counts. The V gene is TRBV7-3, the J gene TRBJ2-2, with a tentative D call TRBD2 (5 bases). The germline V gene encodes CDR1 SGHTA and CDR2 FQGTGA. V was cut by 0 bases and J by 6 bases, with 8 bases left in between. This CDR3 comprises 14 residues. The CDR3 DNA reads TGTGCCAGCAGCTTAACAGCGGTGGCCGGGGAGCTGTTTTTT. Encoded protein: CASSLTAVAGELFF.

The sample holds many counts of this clonotype. The rearrangement joins TRBV29-1 to TRBJ2-3; D unclear. The V end lost 3 bases, the J end lost 1 base, and 5 bases lay between the germline ends. Germline V gene data show CDR1 as SQVTM and CDR2 as ANQGSEA. CDR3 length: 12 amino acids. Written as DNA, the CDR3 is TGCAGCGTTGATCGCGGCACAGATACGCAGTATTTT. It specifies CSVDRGTDTQYF.

The J gene is TRBJ2-7, the V gene TRBV28; D unresolved. The CDR3 length is 10 residues. Per the germline V gene, CDR1 is MDHEN and CDR2 is SYDVKM. The germline V and J ends were trimmed by 6 bases and 5 bases, with 5 bases remaining between them. The CDR3 DNA follows: TGTGCCAGCAGGGCTAACGAGCAGTACTTC. Protein sequence: CASRANEQYF.

This clonotype was recorded many times. The CDR3 DNA reads as TGTGCCAGCAGCTTGGGCATCACAGGGCAAGAGACCCAGTACTTC. Residues: CASSLGITGQETQYF. The chain couples TRBV5-4 to TRBJ2-5; D is possibly TRBD1 (6 bases). The CDR3 length is 15 residues. The germline V and J ends were trimmed by 0 bases and 2 bases, with 11 bases remaining between them. The germline V gene has CDR1 SGHNT and CDR2 YYREEE (reference sequence).

This clonotype has at least ten counts. The rearrangement links TRBV2 to TRBJ2-5; 11 bases agree with TRBD1. The CDR3 contains 15 residues. The junction had 7 bases not matched to a gene; V was cut back by 4 bases and J by 6 bases. CDR1 SNHLY and CDR2 FYNNEI come from the germline V gene. The CDR3 coding sequence is TGTGCCAGCAGTGCCGGGACAGGGGGTTTAAAGACCCAGTACTTC. This gives the protein CASSAGTGGLKTQYF.

The V call is TRBV28, the J call TRBJ1-3, with 7 bases lining up with TRBD1. CDR3 length: 16 residues. Germline CDR1 MDHEN, CDR2 SYDVKM. V lost 5 bases to trimming and J lost 0 bases; unmatched junction nucleotides: 7. In nucleotides, the CDR3 is TGTGCCAGCAGTCCGACAGGGCCGCGCTCTGGAAACACCATATATTTT. Amino acid sequence: CASSPTGPRSGNTIYF. Using reference TRBV28 and TRBJ1-3 for the parts outside the CDR3, the full variable domain is DVKVTQSSRYLVKRTGEKVFLECVQDMDHENMFWYRQDPGLGLRLIYFSYDVKMKEKGDIPEGYSVSREKKERFSLILESASTNQTSMYLCASSPTGPRSGNTIYFGEGSWLTVV.

This clonotype has just a few counts. This chain connects TRBV12-3 or TRBV12-4 to TRBJ2-6, with D perhaps TRBD1 (6 bases). CDR3 length: 17 amino acids. V was cut by 7 bases and J by 1 base, with 17 bases left in between. The CDR3, as DNA: TGTGCCAGCACCCCCACAGGGAAAAGATCTGGGGCCAACGTCCTGACTTTC. It codes for CASTPTGKRSGANVLTF.

This clonotype has a count of ten or more. V and J are TRBV20-1 and TRBJ1-5, with D tentatively TRBD1 (5 bases). Looked up from germline, CDR1 is DFQATT and CDR2 is SNEGSKA (reference sequence). The CDR3 has 13 residues. V was trimmed by 0 bases and J by 5 bases, leaving 8 bases between them. The CDR3 sequence is CSAREDNHQPQHF. The CDR3, as DNA: TGCAGTGCTAGAGAGGACAACCATCAGCCCCAGCATTTT.

This clonotype was seen only a few times. The chain employs TRBV6-2 or TRBV6-3 and TRBJ2-4; D call uncertain. The CDR3 sequence is 13 residues long. Trimming stripped 2 bases from V and 9 bases from J, with 11 bases between. Germline V lookup: CDR1 MNHEY, CDR2 SVGEGT. The CDR3 is CASSYDGSSIQYF. DNA of the CDR3: TGTGCCAGCAGTTACGATGGCTCCAGCATTCAGTACTTC.

The chain couples TRBV20-1 to TRBJ1-5; D is undetermined. Trimming took off 2 bases at V and 2 bases at J, with 10 bases between the two ends. The CDR3 is 14 amino acids. In germline, CDR1 is DFQATT, CDR2 SNEGSKA (reference sequence). CDR3 loop: CSARWPGRNQPQHF. As DNA, the CDR3 is TGCAGTGCTAGATGGCCTGGGCGCAATCAGCCCCAGCATTTT.

In nucleotides, the CDR3 is TGCGCCAGCAGCAAGACTAGCGGCACCTACGAGCAGTACTTC. This gives the protein CASSKTSGTYEQYF. The rearrangement links TRBV5-1 to TRBJ2-7, with 9 bases matching TRBD2. Losses at the gene ends were 4 bases for V and 2 bases for J; bases not matched to a gene: 4. The CDR3 spans 14 residues. Per germline, CDR1 SGHRS and CDR2 YFSETQ.

Only a few counts were recorded for this clonotype. The chain recombines TRBV6-2 or TRBV6-3 with TRBJ2-7; 12 positions match TRBD1. CDR1 is MNHEY, CDR2 SVGEGT, per germline. V trimming: 0 bases; J trimming: 12 bases; junction bases outside the gene matches: 12. The CDR3 length is 16 residues. In DNA form, the CDR3 reads TGTGCCAGCAGTTACTCTGGGACAGGGGGCGCGTCAGGACTGTACTTC. Translating gives CASSYSGTGGASGLYF.

This clonotype was detected many times. This chain links TRBV7-8 with TRBJ1-2; 8 positions agree with TRBD1. V trimming: 0 bases; J trimming: 7 bases; junction bases outside the gene matches: 13. This CDR3 region has 17 residues. Germline V gene lookup returns CDR1 SGHVS and CDR2 FQNEAQ. The DNA of the CDR3 is TGTGCCAGCAGCTTAGCGCTAAGGGGCAGGGGGCGGAGTGGCTACACCTTC. Its protein is CASSLALRGRGRSGYTF.

This clonotype was found many times. The chain employs TRBV18 and TRBJ1-2; 8 bases line up with TRBD1. Germline CDR1 is KGHSH and CDR2 is LQKENI. V shed 5 bases and J 6 bases; nucleotides not matched to a gene: 11. The CDR3 covers 15 residues. The CDR3 coding sequence is TGTGCCAGCTCAACCCGACAGGGGAATAAGGATGGCTACACCTTC. Its translation is CASSTRQGNKDGYTF.

The chain joins TRBV4-2 to TRBJ2-7; D gene ambiguous. The CDR3 is 12 residues long. The V and J ends lost 0 bases and 10 bases respectively, with 10 bases between them. Germline-derived CDR1 and CDR2 are LGHNA and YNFKEQ. The DNA for the CDR3 is TGTGCCAGCAGCCAAGATAACCGGGTCCAGTACTTC. It specifies CASSQDNRVQYF.